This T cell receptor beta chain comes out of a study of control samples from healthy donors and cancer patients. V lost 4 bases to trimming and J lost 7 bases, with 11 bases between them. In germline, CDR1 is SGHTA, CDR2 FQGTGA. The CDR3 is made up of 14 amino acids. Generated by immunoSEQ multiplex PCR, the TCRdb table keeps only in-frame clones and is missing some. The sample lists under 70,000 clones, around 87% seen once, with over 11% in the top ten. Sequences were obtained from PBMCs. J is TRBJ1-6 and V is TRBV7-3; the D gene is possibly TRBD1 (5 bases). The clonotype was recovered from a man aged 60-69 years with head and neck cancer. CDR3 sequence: CASSYGTANSPLHF. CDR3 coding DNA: TGTGCCAGCAGCTACGGGACGGCAAATTCACCCCTCCACTTT. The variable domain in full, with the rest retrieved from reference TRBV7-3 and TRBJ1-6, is GAGVSQTPSNKVTEKGKYVELRCDPISGHTALYWYRQSLGQGPEFLIYFQGTGAADDSGLPNDRFFAVRPEGSVSTLKIQRTERGDSAVYLCASSYGTANSPLHFGNGTRLTVT.